In its sample, the clone carrying this T cell receptor (beta chain) was seen a few times. From the PCR reads, TCRdb called clonotypes with MiXCR, one entry per CDR3 protein. The table includes about 17,000 distinct CDR3 sequences, 35% to 45% detected once. The source of the sample is a study of tumor-infiltrating lymphocytes in oesophageal squamous cell carcinoma. This clonotype was sampled from a female donor with esophageal squamous cell carcinoma. The sequenced material came from normal esophageal tissue next to the tumor.

The CDR3 DNA follows: TGTGCCAGCAGCTTAGTAGGCAGGGCCTCTGGGGCCAACGTCCTGACTTTC. Protein product: CASSLVGRASGANVLTF. The chain joins TRBV7-2 to TRBJ2-6; D may be TRBD1 (5 bases). This CDR3 has 17 residues. Germline V CDR1 and CDR2: SGHTA, FQGNSA. Deletions cut 1 base from V and 0 bases from J, with 10 bases between.